The 10 T cell receptor beta chains below all came from one sample that was sequenced in a study of early T cells in non-severe SARS-CoV-2 infection. TCRdb reanalysed the 5' RACE reads using MiXCR and keeps one entry per CDR3 protein. The sample includes 95,000 to 150,000 distinct CDR3 sequences, 15% of them seen just once. Sample: whole blood. Receptor source: an adult who was a healthcare worker with PCR-confirmed SARS-CoV-2 infection or an uninfected control (not recorded which).

This clonotype was observed a few times. V is TRBV20-1 and J is TRBJ2-1, with 13 bases identical to TRBD2. Germline CDR1 is DFQATT and CDR2 is SNEGSKA (reference sequence). Trimming took 5 bases from V and 8 from J; bases not matched to a gene: 6. The CDR3 has 14 amino acids. CDR3 region: CSAHTSGGVYEQFF. CDR3 bases: TGCAGTGCTCACACTAGCGGGGGGGTTTATGAGCAGTTCTTC.

Concerning this clonotype: Just one base apart from a much larger clone, this may be a read error. J is TRBJ2-7 and V is TRBV20-1; D is ambiguous. V was pared by 5 bases and J by 7 bases, with 12 bases between. This CDR3 has 11 residues. The germline CDR1 and CDR2 sequences are DFQATT and SNEGSKA (reference sequence). Written as DNA, the CDR3 is TGCAGTGCTGACTGGCTCGATGAGCAGTACTTC. This gives the protein CSADWLDEQYF.

This clonotype was seen a handful of times. This chain links TRBV12-3 or TRBV12-4 with TRBJ1-1; possible D gene TRBD1, 6 bases. V lost 2 bases and J lost 5, with 12 bases in between. This CDR3 is 14 amino acids long. CDR3: CASSLSRGSTEAFF. The CDR3 bases are TGTGCCAGCAGTTTAAGTAGGGGGAGTACTGAAGCTTTCTTT.

CDR3 protein: CSARDQVEAVYGYTF. CDR3 nucleotides: TGCAGTGCTAGAGATCAGGTTGAGGCAGTCTATGGCTACACCTTC. The rearrangement links TRBV20-1 to TRBJ1-2; D uncertain. The germline V gene has CDR1 DFQATT and CDR2 SNEGSKA (reference sequence). V was clipped by 0 bases and J by 4 bases, with 15 bases between them. The CDR3 extends over 15 amino acids.

This clonotype was observed a handful of times. The V call is TRBV18, the J call TRBJ1-1; D may be TRBD1 (6 bases). Germline loops: CDR1 KGHSH, CDR2 LQKENI. Trimming stripped 4 bases from V and 3 bases from J, with 12 bases between. The CDR3 covers 14 residues. The CDR3 DNA reads as TGTGCCAGCTCACTTAGGGGGTTGGACACTGAAGCTTTCTTT. It translates to CASSLRGLDTEAFF.

This clonotype is medium-sized. The chain is built from TRBV30 and TRBJ1-1; D gene uncertain. The length of the CDR3 is 11 residues. V was shortened by 2 bases and J by 8 bases, with 9 bases between the two germline ends. Per germline, CDR1 GTSNPN and CDR2 SVGIG (reference sequence). Here the CDR3 reads CAWSLDMEAFF. The CDR3 region has the DNA TGTGCCTGGAGTCTTGATATGGAAGCTTTCTTT.

In its sample, this clonotype was seen a few times. The chain carries TRBV2 and TRBJ1-2, with D perhaps matching TRBD1 (6 bases). The V end lost 0 bases, the J end lost 7 bases, and 15 bases lay between the germline ends. Per germline, CDR1 SNHLY and CDR2 FYNNEI. This CDR3 region has 15 residues. In DNA form, the CDR3 reads TGTGCCAGCAGTGAAGCGCGAGGGACAAGAACTGGCTACACCTTC. This sequence encodes CASSEARGTRTGYTF.

In this sample, this clonotype turned up a few times. The chain uses TRBV4-1 and TRBJ2-3; no reliable D call. CDR1 is MGHRA and CDR2 is YSYEKL in the germline V gene. The CDR3 is made up of 15 amino acids. The germline V and J ends were trimmed by 2 bases and 2 bases, with 11 bases remaining between them. Written as DNA, the CDR3 is TGCGCCAGCAGCCAAAGCCCCACTTTCACAGATACGCAGTATTTT. It encodes CASSQSPTFTDTQYF.

A few counts support this clonotype. The chain combines TRBV3-1 with TRBJ2-2; tentatively, D is TRBD1 or TRBD2 (5 bases each). CDR1 LGHDT and CDR2 YNNKEL come from the germline V gene (reference sequence). The V gene lost 6 bases and the J gene lost 0 bases, with 11 bases spanning the gap. The CDR3 covers 15 residues. The DNA for the CDR3 is TGTGCCAGCAGTCTTCTGGGGGCGAACACCGGGGAGCTGTTTTTT. Translating gives CASSLLGANTGELFF.

J is TRBJ2-5 and V is TRBV6-1; possibly TRBD2 for D (6 bases). The CDR3 is 13 amino acids. The germline gives CDR1 MNHNS, CDR2 SASEGT. V was trimmed by 6 bases and J by 1 base, leaving 9 bases between them. The CDR3 spells CASRASVQETQYF. The DNA for the CDR3 is TGTGCCAGCAGGGCTAGCGTCCAAGAGACCCAGTACTTC.